This T cell receptor (beta chain) was identified during a study of blood T cell repertoires in COVID-19. Study-wide context: Donors in the United States, Italy and Spain gave samples during acute or convalescent COVID-19. T cells, B-cell-depleted T cells, or PBMCs supplied cDNA or gDNA.

Original processing methods: Researchers report that nucleated cell counts were estimated from reference gene primer amplification. Profiling relied on immunoSEQ multiplex PCR, and the TCRdb table lists in-frame clones only, not all of them. That table supplies the V and J calls and clone size; D and trimming were determined from the DNA. The sample holds approximately 81,000 clones, around 89% seen once. Trimming stripped 2 bases from V and 2 bases from J, with 6 bases between. This CDR3 is 13 amino acids long. Germline V gene sequence: CDR1 SGHAT, CDR2 FQNNGV. The chain carries TRBV11-2 and TRBJ1-2; D uncertain. Sequencing used peripheral blood. The TCR was taken from a man between 65 and 80 years old with active or convalescent COVID-19. The DNA for the CDR3 is TGTGCCAGCAGCTTACAGAAAAACTATGGCTACACCTTC. Protein: CASSLQKNYGYTF.